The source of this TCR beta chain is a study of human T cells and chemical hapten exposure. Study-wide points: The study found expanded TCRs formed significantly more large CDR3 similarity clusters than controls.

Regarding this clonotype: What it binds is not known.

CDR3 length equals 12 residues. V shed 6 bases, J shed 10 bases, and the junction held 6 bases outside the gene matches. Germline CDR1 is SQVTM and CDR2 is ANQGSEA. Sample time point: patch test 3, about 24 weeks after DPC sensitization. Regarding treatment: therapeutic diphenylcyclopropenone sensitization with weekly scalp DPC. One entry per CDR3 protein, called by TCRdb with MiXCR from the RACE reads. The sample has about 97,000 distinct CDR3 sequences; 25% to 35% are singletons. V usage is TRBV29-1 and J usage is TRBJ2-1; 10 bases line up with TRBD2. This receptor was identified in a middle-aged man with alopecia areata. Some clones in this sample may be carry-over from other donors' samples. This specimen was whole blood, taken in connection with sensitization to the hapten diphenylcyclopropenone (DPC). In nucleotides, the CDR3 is TGCAGCGTCCTAGCGGGAGAGCGCGAGCAGTTCTTC. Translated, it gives CSVLAGEREQFF.